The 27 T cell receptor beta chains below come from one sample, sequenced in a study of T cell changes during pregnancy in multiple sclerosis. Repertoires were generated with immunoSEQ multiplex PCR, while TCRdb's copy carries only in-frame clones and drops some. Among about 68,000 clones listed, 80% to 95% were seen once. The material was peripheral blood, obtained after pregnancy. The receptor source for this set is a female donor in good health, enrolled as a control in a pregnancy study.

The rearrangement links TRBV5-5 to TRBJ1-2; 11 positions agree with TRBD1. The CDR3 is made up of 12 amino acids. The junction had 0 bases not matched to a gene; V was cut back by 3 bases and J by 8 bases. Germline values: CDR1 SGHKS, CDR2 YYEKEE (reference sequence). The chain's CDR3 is CASSWDRGGYTF. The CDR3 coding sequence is TGTGCCAGCAGCTGGGACAGGGGGGGCTACACCTTC.

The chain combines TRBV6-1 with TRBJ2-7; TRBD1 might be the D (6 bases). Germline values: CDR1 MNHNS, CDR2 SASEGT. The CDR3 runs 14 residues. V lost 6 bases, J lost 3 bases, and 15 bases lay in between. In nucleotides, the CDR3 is TGTGCCAGCAGGGGCCTTGGACAGCTCTACGAGCAGTACTTC. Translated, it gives CASRGLGQLYEQYF.

The DNA of the CDR3 is TGTGCCAGCAGTGACTCCTACACCGGGGAGCTGTTTTTT. It encodes CASSDSYTGELFF. V gene TRBV6-4 combines with J gene TRBJ2-2, with unresolved D. The germline V gene has CDR1 MRHNA and CDR2 SNTAGT. The V gene lost 0 bases and the J gene lost 3 bases, with 2 bases spanning the gap. The CDR3 loop spans 13 amino acids.

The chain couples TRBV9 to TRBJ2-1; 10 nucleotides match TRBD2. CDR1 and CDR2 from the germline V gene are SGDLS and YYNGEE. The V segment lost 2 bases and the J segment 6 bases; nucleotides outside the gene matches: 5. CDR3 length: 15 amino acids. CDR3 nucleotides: TGTGCCAGCAGCGTCCTCATAGCGGGAGGCAATGAGCAGTTCTTC. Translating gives CASSVLIAGGNEQFF.

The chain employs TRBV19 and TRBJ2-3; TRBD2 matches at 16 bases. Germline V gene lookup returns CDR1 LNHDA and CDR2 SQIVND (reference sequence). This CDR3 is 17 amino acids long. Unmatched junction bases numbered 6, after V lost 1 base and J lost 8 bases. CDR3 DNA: TGTGCCAGTAGTATAGCGGGGACTAGCGGGAGGGCCACTACGCAGTATTTT. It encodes CASSIAGTSGRATTQYF.

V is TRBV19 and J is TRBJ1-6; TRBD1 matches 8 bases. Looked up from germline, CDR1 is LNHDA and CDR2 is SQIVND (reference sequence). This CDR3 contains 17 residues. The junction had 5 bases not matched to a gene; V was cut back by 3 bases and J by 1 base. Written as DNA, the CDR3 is TGTGCCAGTAGTATGGGAAGGACAGGGTCCTATAATTCACCCCTCCACTTT. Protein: CASSMGRTGSYNSPLHF.

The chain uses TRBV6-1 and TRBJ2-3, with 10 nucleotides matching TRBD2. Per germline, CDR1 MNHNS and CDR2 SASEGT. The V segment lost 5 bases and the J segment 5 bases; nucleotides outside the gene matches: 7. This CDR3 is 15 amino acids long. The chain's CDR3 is CASSFSGGLGDTQYF. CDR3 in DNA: TGTGCCAGCAGTTTTAGCGGGGGGCTGGGAGATACGCAGTATTTT.

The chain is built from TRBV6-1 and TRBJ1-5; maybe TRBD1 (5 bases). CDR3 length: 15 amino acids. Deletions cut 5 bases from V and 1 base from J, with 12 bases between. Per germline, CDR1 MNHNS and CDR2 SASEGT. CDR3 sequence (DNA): TGTGCCAGCAGTACCCAGGGTGTAAGCAATCAGCCCCAGCATTTT. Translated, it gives CASSTQGVSNQPQHF.

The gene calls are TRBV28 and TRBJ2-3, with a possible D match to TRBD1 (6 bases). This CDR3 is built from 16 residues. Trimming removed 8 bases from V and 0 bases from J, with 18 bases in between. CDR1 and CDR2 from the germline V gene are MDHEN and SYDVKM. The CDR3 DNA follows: TGTGCCAGCCGCGGGTTGTACAGGGAAAGCACAGATACGCAGTATTTT. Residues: CASRGLYRESTDTQYF.

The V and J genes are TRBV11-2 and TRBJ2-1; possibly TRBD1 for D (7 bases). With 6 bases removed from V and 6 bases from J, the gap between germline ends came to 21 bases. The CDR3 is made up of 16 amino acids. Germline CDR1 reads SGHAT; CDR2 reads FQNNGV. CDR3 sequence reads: CASSPGSGGGGNEQFF. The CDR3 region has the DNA TGTGCCAGCAGTCCTGGGTCAGGGGGAGGTGGCAATGAGCAGTTCTTC. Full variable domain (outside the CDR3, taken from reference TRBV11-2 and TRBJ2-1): EAGVAQSPRYKIIEKRQSVAFWCNPISGHATLYWYQQILGQGPKLLIQFQNNGVVDDSQLPKDRFSAERLKGVDSTLKIQPAKLEDSAVYLCASSPGSGGGGNEQFFGPGTRLTVL.

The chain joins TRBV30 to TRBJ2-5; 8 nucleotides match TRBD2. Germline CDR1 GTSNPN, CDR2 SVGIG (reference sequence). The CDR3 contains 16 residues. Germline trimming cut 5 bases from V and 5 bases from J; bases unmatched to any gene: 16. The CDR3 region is CAWEEKAGGLAETQYF. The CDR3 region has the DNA TGTGCCTGGGAGGAAAAGGCGGGGGGTCTCGCGGAGACCCAGTACTTC.

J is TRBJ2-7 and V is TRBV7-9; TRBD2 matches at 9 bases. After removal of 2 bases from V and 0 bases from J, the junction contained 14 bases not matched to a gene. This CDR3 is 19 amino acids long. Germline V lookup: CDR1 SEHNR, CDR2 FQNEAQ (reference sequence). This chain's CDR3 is CASSLNARNRAGGSYEQYF. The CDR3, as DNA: TGTGCCAGCAGCTTAAACGCCAGGAATCGAGCGGGAGGCTCCTACGAGCAGTACTTC.

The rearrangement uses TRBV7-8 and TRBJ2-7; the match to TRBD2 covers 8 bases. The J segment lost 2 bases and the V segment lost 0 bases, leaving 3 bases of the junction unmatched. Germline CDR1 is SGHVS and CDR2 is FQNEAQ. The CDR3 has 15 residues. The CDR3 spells CASSLASGTTYEQYF. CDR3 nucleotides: TGTGCCAGCAGCTTAGCTAGCGGGACAACCTACGAGCAGTACTTC.

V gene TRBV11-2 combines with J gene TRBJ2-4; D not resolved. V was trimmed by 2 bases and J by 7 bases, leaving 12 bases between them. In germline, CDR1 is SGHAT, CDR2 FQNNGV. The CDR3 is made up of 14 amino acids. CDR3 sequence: CASSLKRHSNIQYF. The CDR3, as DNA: TGTGCCAGCAGCTTAAAGAGACATTCTAACATTCAGTACTTC.

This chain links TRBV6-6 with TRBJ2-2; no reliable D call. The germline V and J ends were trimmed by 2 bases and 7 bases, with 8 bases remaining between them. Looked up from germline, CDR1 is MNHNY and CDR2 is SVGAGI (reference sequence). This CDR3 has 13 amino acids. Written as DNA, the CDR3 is TGTGCCAGCAGTTACCGGGTGCACGGGGAGCTGTTTTTT. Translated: CASSYRVHGELFF.

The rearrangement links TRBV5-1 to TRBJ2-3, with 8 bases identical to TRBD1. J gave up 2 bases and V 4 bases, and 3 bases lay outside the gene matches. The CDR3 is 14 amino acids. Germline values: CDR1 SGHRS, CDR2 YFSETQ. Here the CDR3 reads CASSQDRDTDTQYF. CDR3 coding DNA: TGCGCCAGCAGCCAGGACAGGGACACAGATACGCAGTATTTT. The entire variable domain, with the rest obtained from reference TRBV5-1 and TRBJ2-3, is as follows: KAGVTQTPRYLIKTRGQQVTLSCSPISGHRSVSWYQQTPGQGLQFLFEYFSETQRNKGNFPGRFSGRQFSNSRSEMNVSTLELGDSALYLCASSQDRDTDTQYFGPGTRLTVL.

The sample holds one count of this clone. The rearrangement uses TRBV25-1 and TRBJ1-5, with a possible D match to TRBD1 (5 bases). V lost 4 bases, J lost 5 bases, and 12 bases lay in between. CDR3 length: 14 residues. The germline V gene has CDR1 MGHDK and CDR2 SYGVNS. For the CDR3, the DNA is TGTGCCAGCAGTGTAACAGGAGTTCATCAGCCCCAGCATTTT. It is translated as CASSVTGVHQPQHF.

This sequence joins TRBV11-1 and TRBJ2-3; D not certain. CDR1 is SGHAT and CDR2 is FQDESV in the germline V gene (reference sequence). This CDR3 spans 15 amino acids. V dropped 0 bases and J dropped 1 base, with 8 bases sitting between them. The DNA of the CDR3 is TGTGCCAGCAGCTTAGCGTCCCCCGGCACAGATACGCAGTATTTT. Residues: CASSLASPGTDTQYF.

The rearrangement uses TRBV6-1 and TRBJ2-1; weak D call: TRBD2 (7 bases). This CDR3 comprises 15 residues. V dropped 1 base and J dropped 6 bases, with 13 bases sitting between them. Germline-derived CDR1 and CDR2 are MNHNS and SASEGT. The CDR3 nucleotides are TGTGCCAGCAGTGAAGAAGGGAGGGGGGGCAATGAGCAGTTCTTC. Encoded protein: CASSEEGRGGNEQFF.

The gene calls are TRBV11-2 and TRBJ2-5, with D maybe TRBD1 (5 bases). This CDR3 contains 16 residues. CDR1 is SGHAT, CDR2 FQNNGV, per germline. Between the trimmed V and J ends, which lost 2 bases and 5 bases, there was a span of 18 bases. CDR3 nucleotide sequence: TGTGCCAGCAGCTTACGCTCTCCAGGGCTGTTTGAGACCCAGTACTTC. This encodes CASSLRSPGLFETQYF. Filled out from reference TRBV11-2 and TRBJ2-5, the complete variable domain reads EAGVAQSPRYKIIEKRQSVAFWCNPISGHATLYWYQQILGQGPKLLIQFQNNGVVDDSQLPKDRFSAERLKGVDSTLKIQPAKLEDSAVYLCASSLRSPGLFETQYFGPGTRLLVL.

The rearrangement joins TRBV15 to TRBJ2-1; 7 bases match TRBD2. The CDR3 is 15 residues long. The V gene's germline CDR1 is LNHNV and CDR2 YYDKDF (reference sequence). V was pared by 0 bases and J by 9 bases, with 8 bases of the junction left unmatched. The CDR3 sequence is CATSRDRGVAFEQFF. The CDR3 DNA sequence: TGTGCCACCAGCAGAGATCGGGGGGTGGCCTTTGAGCAGTTCTTC.

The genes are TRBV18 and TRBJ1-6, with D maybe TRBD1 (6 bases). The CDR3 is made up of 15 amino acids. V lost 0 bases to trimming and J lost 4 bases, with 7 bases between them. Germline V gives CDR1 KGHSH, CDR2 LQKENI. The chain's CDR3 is CASSPPQGYNSPLHF. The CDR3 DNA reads TGTGCCAGCTCACCACCGCAGGGGTATAATTCACCCCTCCACTTT.

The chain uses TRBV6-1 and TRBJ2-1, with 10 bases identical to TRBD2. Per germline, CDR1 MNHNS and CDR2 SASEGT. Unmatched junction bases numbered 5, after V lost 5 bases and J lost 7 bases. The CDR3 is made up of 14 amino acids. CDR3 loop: CASSFSGRLNEQFF. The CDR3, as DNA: TGTGCCAGCAGTTTTAGCGGGAGGCTAAATGAGCAGTTCTTC.

CDR3 nucleotides: TGTGCCAGTAGTTCCCCCAACCGGGGGACCCAGTACTTC. It translates to CASSSPNRGTQYF. The gene calls are TRBV19 and TRBJ2-5; weak D call: TRBD2 (5 bases). This CDR3 is built from 13 residues. V was trimmed by 5 bases and J by 7 bases, leaving 14 bases between them. Germline assignment: CDR1 LNHDA and CDR2 SQIVND (reference sequence).

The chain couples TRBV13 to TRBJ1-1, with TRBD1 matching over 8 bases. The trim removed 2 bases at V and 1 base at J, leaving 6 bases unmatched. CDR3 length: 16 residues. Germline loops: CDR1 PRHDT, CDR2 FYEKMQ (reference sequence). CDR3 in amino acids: CASSLRAGGWNTEAFF. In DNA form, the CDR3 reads TGTGCCAGCAGCTTAAGGGCAGGGGGCTGGAACACTGAAGCTTTCTTT.

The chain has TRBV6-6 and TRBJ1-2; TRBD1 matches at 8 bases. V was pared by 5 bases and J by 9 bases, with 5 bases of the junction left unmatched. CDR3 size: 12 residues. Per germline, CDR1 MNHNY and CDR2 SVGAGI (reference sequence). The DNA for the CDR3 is TGTGCCAGCAGTATGGACAGGGCTCGCTACACCTTC. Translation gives CASSMDRARYTF.

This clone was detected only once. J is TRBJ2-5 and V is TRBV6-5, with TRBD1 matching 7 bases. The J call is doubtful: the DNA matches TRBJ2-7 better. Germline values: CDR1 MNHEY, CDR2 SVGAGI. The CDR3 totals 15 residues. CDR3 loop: CASSYSGQGAYEQYF. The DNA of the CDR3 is TGTGCCAGCAGTTACTCCGGGCAGGGGGCCTACGAGCAGTACTTC.